This is a list of T cell receptor beta chains from one sample in a study of cytomegalovirus exposure and HLA in healthy donors. The repertoire was sequenced with immunoSEQ multiplex PCR; TCRdb's copy has only in-frame clones and lacks some. The data contain 30,000 to 40,000 clones, 80% to 90% of them singletons. The sample was PBMCs. The receptors were gathered from a woman aged 40 to 55 in good health and CMV-seronegative. CDR3s include the opening cysteine and the closing phenylalanine or tryptophan. D genes are given only for firm matches. Some rows mark clone size as missing; the rest say once, few, many or name a class of expanded clone.

d_call clone_size j_call v_call cdr3_nt cdr3_aa
. . TRBJ1-1 TRBV19 TGTGCCAGTAGTATGGGGCCGGACACTACTGAAGCTTTCTTT CASSMGPDTTEAFF
. . TRBJ1-1 TRBV4-1 TGCGCCAGCAGCCATTTCTACAGGGAAAACACTGAAGCTTTCTTT CASSHFYRENTEAFF
TRBD1 . TRBJ1-5 TRBV27 TGTGCCAGCAGTTCGGACAGGGGAGGGCCCCAGCATTTT CASSSDRGGPQHF
TRBD1 once TRBJ1-1 TRBV5-1 TGCGCCAGCAGCCCGTGGACAGGACCCAACACTGAAGCTTTCTTT CASSPWTGPNTEAFF
. . TRBJ1-5 TRBV6-6 TGTGCCAGCAGTTACGAGGGAACGTTGCCCCAGCATTTT CASSYEGTLPQHF
TRBD1 few TRBJ1-4 TRBV12-5 TGTGCTAGTGGTGCTTCCCGGGACAGGGGTATAGGTAATGAAAAACTGTTTTTT CASGASRDRGIGNEKLFF
TRBD2 . TRBJ2-3 TRBV9 TGTGCCAGCAGCGTAGCGGGGGGGTCCACAGATACGCAGTATTTT CASSVAGGSTDTQYF
. . TRBJ2-5 TRBV6-5 TGTGCCAGCAGCCCGCTAACTTCAGGGGAGACCCAGTACTTC CASSPLTSGETQYF
. . TRBJ1-4 TRBV5-1 TGCGCCAGCAGCCCCCTCCCAGGAACAAATGAAAAACTGTTTTTT CASSPLPGTNEKLFF
. . TRBJ1-6 TRBV4-3 TGCGCCAGCAGCCGGACAGCATATAATTCACCCCTCCACTTT CASSRTAYNSPLHF
TRBD1 . TRBJ1-1 TRBV5-5 TGTGCCAGCAGCCTACAGGGGGCGAACACTGAAGCTTTCTTT CASSLQGANTEAFF
. . TRBJ2-3 TRBV15 TGTGCCACCCGTAATCCAGATACGCAGTATTTT CATRNPDTQYF
TRBD1 few TRBJ2-3 TRBV29-1 TGCAGCGTTGGGACAGGGGATGGGGGGACGCAGTATTTT CSVGTGDGGTQYF
TRBD1 . TRBJ1-1 TRBV18 TGTGCCAGCTCACCAATCCCACAGGGGGGGAACACTGAAGCTTTCTTT CASSPIPQGGNTEAFF
. . TRBJ1-1 TRBV5-1 TGCGCCAGCAGCGACTATACTGAAGCTTTCTTT CASSDYTEAFF